These 19 T cell receptor beta chains originate from one sample sequenced in a study of blood T cell repertoires in COVID-19. The protocol was immunoSEQ multiplex PCR, while the TCRdb copy is restricted to in-frame clones and leaves out a portion. The data contain approximately 500,000 clones, about 88% of them singletons. The sequenced sample consisted of peripheral blood. The receptors shown here come from a woman aged 50 to 65 with COVID-19, enrolled during active disease.

The rearrangement joins TRBV30 to TRBJ1-2, with D hard to call. There are 12 residues in the CDR3. Trimming removed 2 bases from V and 13 bases from J, with 17 bases in between. CDR1 and CDR2 from the germline V gene are GTSNPN and SVGIG (reference sequence). CDR3 in amino acids: CAWSPSAGWATF. The CDR3 DNA is TGTGCCTGGAGTCCATCGGCAGGCTGGGCCACCTTC.

This chain links TRBV5-4 with TRBJ1-1, with D possibly being TRBD1 (5 bases). Trimming shortened V by 4 bases and J by 5 bases, and 21 bases separated the two germline ends. This CDR3 comprises 16 residues. Germline assignment: CDR1 SGHNT and CDR2 YYREEE (reference sequence). The CDR3 loop reads CASSPGGLQGGTEAFF. The CDR3 DNA reads TGTGCCAGCAGCCCCGGAGGTCTTCAGGGAGGGACTGAAGCTTTCTTT.

V gene TRBV30 combines with J gene TRBJ1-3; no clear D gene. Per the germline V gene, CDR1 is GTSNPN and CDR2 is SVGIG (reference sequence). The V end lost 2 bases, the J end lost 2 bases, and 10 bases lay between the germline ends. The CDR3 extends over 14 amino acids. The CDR3 DNA is TGTGCCTGGAGTACGGGAGGCCCTGGAAACACCATATATTTT. This translates into CAWSTGGPGNTIYF.

The chain carries TRBV4-2 and TRBJ1-5, with D unresolved. Trimming removed 0 bases at V and 3 bases at J, with 9 bases between. The CDR3 totals 15 residues. The germline V gene encodes CDR1 LGHNA and CDR2 YNFKEQ. CDR3 residues: CASSQEGSHNQPQHF. As DNA, the CDR3 is TGTGCCAGCAGCCAAGAGGGCAGCCACAATCAGCCCCAGCATTTT.

This clone was seen just once. The CDR3 nucleotides are TGTGCCAGCAGAGGGGTCCTAGCGGAGACCTACGAGCAGTACTTC. Its protein product is CASRGVLAETYEQYF. The rearrangement joins TRBV2 to TRBJ2-7; 7 nucleotides agree with TRBD2. The CDR3 contains 15 residues. Germline assignment: CDR1 SNHLY and CDR2 FYNNEI. V shed 6 bases, J shed 2 bases, and the junction held 10 bases outside the gene matches.

This clone appeared once. The chain recombines TRBV29-1 with TRBJ1-2; D unclear. Germline values: CDR1 SQVTM, CDR2 ANQGSEA. The ends were cut back, 8 bases at V and 7 bases at J, with 11 bases in the middle. The CDR3 spans 10 residues. The CDR3 region is CSTRESGYTF. The CDR3, as DNA: TGCAGCACCCGGGAATCTGGCTACACCTTC.

This clone was counted only a few times. The chain links TRBV5-1 to TRBJ1-1; D is unresolved. This CDR3 has 14 residues. CDR1 SGHRS and CDR2 YFSETQ come from the germline V gene. V was shortened by 2 bases and J by 1 base, with 9 bases between the two germline ends. In nucleotides, the CDR3 is TGCGCCAGCAGCTTCCGGGAGGGGAACACTGAAGCTTTCTTT. It codes for CASSFREGNTEAFF.

The chain has TRBV28 and TRBJ2-7, with D perhaps TRBD2 (5 bases). The CDR3 totals 10 residues. Trimming pared 8 bases from V and 5 bases from J, leaving 7 bases between. Germline loops: CDR1 MDHEN, CDR2 SYDVKM. The CDR3 DNA reads as TGTGCCAGCGGGCGGGACGAGCAGTACTTC. As protein: CASGRDEQYF.

The chain employs TRBV5-1 and TRBJ1-2, with a weak D call TRBD1 (6 bases). Trimming took 6 bases from V and 6 from J, leaving 21 bases between them. The CDR3 extends over 15 amino acids. Per the germline V gene, CDR1 is SGHRS and CDR2 is YFSETQ. The chain's CDR3 is CASTEGGGIVNGYTF. The CDR3 nucleotides are TGCGCCAGCACCGAGGGGGGAGGGATTGTGAATGGCTACACCTTC.

This sequence joins TRBV3-1 (or the pseudogene TRBV3-2) and TRBJ2-5; D is possibly TRBD2 (5 bases). V dropped 4 bases and J dropped 2 bases, with 20 bases sitting between them. The CDR3 has 17 residues. Germline CDR1 and CDR2: LGHDT and YNNKEL (reference sequence). The CDR3 DNA is TGTGCCAGCAGCCGTCGGGGATGGGCGGGTCCACAAGAGACCCAGTACTTC. Its translation: CASSRRGWAGPQETQYF.

This chain connects TRBV19 to TRBJ1-1, with 8 nucleotides matching TRBD1. The germline gives CDR1 LNHDA, CDR2 SQIVND (reference sequence). The V gene end was trimmed by 4 bases and the J gene end by 1 base; junction bases not matched to a gene: 8. This CDR3 has 16 amino acids. CDR3 in amino acids: CASSRGQGRSNTEAFF. As DNA, the CDR3 is TGTGCCAGTAGTAGAGGACAGGGCCGTTCGAACACTGAAGCTTTCTTT.

The chain recombines TRBV11-2 with TRBJ2-1; D is unresolved. The CDR3 has 15 residues. Trimming took off 6 bases at V and 6 bases at J, with 18 bases between the two ends. In germline, CDR1 is SGHAT, CDR2 FQNNGV. DNA of the CDR3: TGTGCCAGCAGTAGCTCGGCTAGAAGGCCCAATGAGCAGTTCTTC. Its translation: CASSSSARRPNEQFF.

This clone was recorded once. The chain links TRBV5-1 to TRBJ2-7, with a possible D match to TRBD2 (5 bases). Germline CDR1 reads SGHRS; CDR2 reads YFSETQ. Trimming took 4 bases from V and 5 from J, leaving 13 bases between them. The CDR3 contains 13 residues. Here the CDR3 reads CASSPPGSHEQYF. The CDR3 nucleotides are TGCGCCAGCAGCCCCCCGGGGTCCCACGAGCAGTACTTC.

This clone was detected once. This sequence joins TRBV24-1 and TRBJ2-2; D is unclear. Germline V gives CDR1 KGHDR, CDR2 SFDVKD. CDR3 size: 13 residues. V lost 5 bases and J lost 4, with 7 bases in between. The chain's CDR3 is CATSVSGTGELFF. CDR3 sequence (DNA): TGTGCCACCAGTGTCAGTGGCACCGGGGAGCTGTTTTTT.

In DNA form, the CDR3 reads TGTGCCAGCAGCCCTACTGGGGCCAACGTCCTGACTTTC. It codes for CASSPTGANVLTF. The chain carries TRBV9 and TRBJ2-6; D gene uncertain. V lost 4 bases, J lost 2 bases, and 4 bases lay in between. The CDR3 runs to 13 residues. The germline gives CDR1 SGDLS, CDR2 YYNGEE.

The chain is built from TRBV10-2 and TRBJ2-5; 11 bases match TRBD2. CDR1 WSHSY and CDR2 SAAADI come from the germline V gene. Trimming cost V 5 bases and J 3 bases; bases outside gene matches: 2. CDR3 length equals 14 residues. The CDR3 region is CASSMTSGKETQYF. CDR3 bases: TGCGCCAGCAGTATGACTAGCGGGAAAGAGACCCAGTACTTC.

The CDR3 is CASSPPWGVSQPQHF. The DNA for the CDR3 is TGTGCCAGTAGTCCCCCATGGGGGGTAAGCCAGCCCCAGCATTTT. The chain carries TRBV19 and TRBJ1-5; tentative D call: TRBD1 (5 bases). The germline CDR1 and CDR2 sequences are LNHDA and SQIVND (reference sequence). V was shortened by 5 bases and J by 7 bases, with 18 bases between the two germline ends. The CDR3 runs 15 residues.

The rearrangement links TRBV5-8 to TRBJ1-1; D not certain. Germline V gives CDR1 SGHTS, CDR2 YDEGEE. The CDR3 is made up of 17 amino acids. Trimming removed 6 bases from V and 6 bases from J, with 27 bases in between. CDR3 region: CASTLGYGGAREAEAFF. CDR3 bases: TGTGCCAGCACCCTTGGGTATGGCGGCGCGAGGGAAGCTGAAGCTTTCTTT.

Note on this clone: The sample has other DNA sequences that encode this CDR3 too. The chain recombines TRBV19 with TRBJ2-1, with 10 bases that match TRBD2. Germline V CDR1 and CDR2: LNHDA, SQIVND (reference sequence). Trimming at V came to 5 bases and at J to 3 bases, leaving 4 bases not matched to a gene. The CDR3 is 15 residues long. CDR3 in DNA: TGTGCCAGTAGTGCAAGCGGGGGGGTCTACAATGAGCAGTTCTTC. It yields the protein CASSASGGVYNEQFF.